A single sample is the source of the 23 T cell receptor beta chains below, sequenced in a study of cytomegalovirus exposure and HLA in healthy donors. PCR primers comprised 60 Vbeta and 13 Jbeta primers. Clones were read by immunoSEQ multiplex PCR, and TCRdb kept only the in-frame ones, dropping some. The sample includes roughly 180,000 clones, under 90% of them seen just once. The sequencing sample was made of PBMCs. The receptors stem from a male donor in good health and CMV-seronegative.

The chain joins TRBV11-3 to TRBJ2-1; D may be TRBD2 (5 bases). The CDR3 spans 15 residues. Trimming cost V 1 base and J 5 bases, with 12 bases left between them. CDR1 SGHNT and CDR2 YENEEA come from the germline V gene. Here the CDR3 DNA reads TGTGCCAGCAGCTTAGGGTGGAGGTTCAACAATGAGCAGTTCTTC. Translation gives CASSLGWRFNNEQFF.

The V and J genes are TRBV19 and TRBJ1-5; 7 bases align to TRBD1. Unmatched junction bases numbered 5, after V lost 6 bases and J lost 0 bases. The CDR3 is made up of 15 amino acids. Germline V gene lookup returns CDR1 LNHDA and CDR2 SQIVND (reference sequence). The CDR3: CASSTTGDSNQPQHF. The CDR3 DNA is TGTGCCAGTAGCACTACAGGGGATAGCAATCAGCCCCAGCATTTT.

This clone was detected a few times. This sequence joins TRBV6-6 and TRBJ2-5; TRBD1 matches 7 bases. Germline assignment: CDR1 MNHNY and CDR2 SVGAGI (reference sequence). The CDR3 has 13 amino acids. The V segment lost 2 bases and the J segment 7 bases; nucleotides outside the gene matches: 4. The CDR3 here is CASSYEGAGTQYF. The CDR3 bases are TGTGCCAGCAGTTACGAGGGGGCTGGGACCCAGTACTTC.

The rearrangement uses TRBV5-6 and TRBJ1-2; weak D call: TRBD1 (5 bases). Germline loops: CDR1 SGHDT, CDR2 YYEEEE. Trimming cost V 2 bases and J 8 bases, with 10 bases left between them. CDR3 length equals 12 residues. CDR3 sequence: CASSLQAQGYTF. The DNA for the CDR3 is TGTGCCAGCAGCTTACAGGCTCAAGGCTACACCTTC.

The chain is built from TRBV7-3 and TRBJ2-5, with 7 positions matching TRBD1. Germline V gene lookup returns CDR1 SGHTA and CDR2 FQGTGA. The CDR3 contains 13 residues. Losses at the gene ends were 2 bases for V and 5 bases for J; bases not matched to a gene: 2. The CDR3 sequence: CASSLEGGETQYF. CDR3 DNA sequence: TGTGCCAGCAGCTTAGAAGGGGGCGAGACCCAGTACTTC. The full variable domain, in which reference TRBV7-3 and TRBJ2-5 provide the parts outside the CDR3, is GAGVSQTPSNKVTEKGKYVELRCDPISGHTALYWYRQSLGQGPEFLIYFQGTGAADDSGLPNDRFFAVRPEGSVSTLKIQRTERGDSAVYLCASSLEGGETQYFGPGTRLLVL.

The chain recombines TRBV27 with TRBJ1-1; 7 nucleotides match TRBD1. Germline V gives CDR1 MNHEY, CDR2 SMNVEV (reference sequence). The CDR3 extends over 13 amino acids. The ends lost 6 bases at V and 5 bases at J; junction bases unmatched: 6. This CDR3 is CASSHTGVTEAFF. The DNA for the CDR3 is TGTGCCAGCAGCCACACAGGGGTGACTGAAGCTTTCTTT.

This clone was detected only once. This CDR3 is also generated by other DNA sequences in the sample. This sequence joins TRBV6-5 and TRBJ1-2; D is possibly TRBD1 (5 bases). V shed 5 bases and J shed 4 bases, with 11 bases lying between them. The CDR3 runs 13 residues. CDR1 is MNHEY, CDR2 SVGAGI, per germline. The DNA for the CDR3 is TGTGCCAGCAGTAACGGGGGAATCTATGGCTACACCTTC. It codes for CASSNGGIYGYTF.

In its sample, this clone was seen once. The chain combines TRBV7-6 with TRBJ2-1, with D perhaps matching TRBD1 (5 bases). V was shortened by 0 bases and J by 3 bases, with 6 bases between the two germline ends. CDR1 and CDR2 from the germline V gene are SGHVS and FNYEAQ. This CDR3 has 14 amino acids. CDR3 sequence: CASSLATDYNEQFF. In DNA form, the CDR3 reads TGTGCCAGCAGCTTAGCGACAGACTACAATGAGCAGTTCTTC.

The chain joins TRBV5-1 to TRBJ2-3; 8 bases map to TRBD2. The CDR3 runs 16 residues. CDR1 is SGHRS, CDR2 YFSETQ, per germline. Trimming at V came to 0 bases and at J to 6 bases, leaving 9 bases not matched to a gene. CDR3 protein: CASSLGTGGASDTQYF. CDR3 coding DNA: TGCGCCAGCAGCTTGGGTACCGGGGGGGCCTCCGATACGCAGTATTTT.

The chain employs TRBV7-2 and TRBJ2-5, with 8 bases aligning to TRBD2. The V and J ends lost 7 bases and 3 bases, in that order; junction bases with no gene match: 7. This CDR3 comprises 14 residues. Germline V CDR1 and CDR2: SGHTA, FQGNSA. For the CDR3, the DNA is TGTGCCAGCAATCGCGGGGGGCTTGAAGAGACCCAGTACTTC. Protein: CASNRGGLEETQYF. Full variable domain (rest looked up from reference TRBV7-2 and TRBJ2-5): GAGVSQSPSNKVTEKGKDVELRCDPISGHTALYWYRQSLGQGLEFLIYFQGNSAPDKSGLPSDRFSAERTGGSVSTLTIQRTQQEDSAVYLCASNRGGLEETQYFGPGTRLLVL.

This clone was detected only a few times. V gene TRBV11-3 combines with J gene TRBJ2-2; D might be TRBD2 (5 bases). Trimming removed 1 base at V and 10 bases at J, with 10 bases between. Germline assignment: CDR1 SGHNT and CDR2 YENEEA. This CDR3 region has 13 residues. CDR3 nucleotides: TGTGCCAGCAGCTTAGGAGGGCCCGCGGAGCTGTTTTTT. Its translation is CASSLGGPAELFF.

V is TRBV18 and J is TRBJ2-2; no reliable D call. The CDR3 consists of 14 residues. Germline V gene data show CDR1 as KGHSH and CDR2 as LQKENI. V lost 3 bases to trimming and J lost 6 bases, with 11 bases between them. Here the CDR3 reads CASSPGAGPGELFF. The CDR3 DNA follows: TGTGCCAGCTCACCCGGAGCTGGTCCCGGGGAGCTGTTTTTT.

The gene calls are TRBV28 and TRBJ2-2; D remains ambiguous. Germline values: CDR1 MDHEN, CDR2 SYDVKM. The CDR3 totals 13 residues. Trimming took 5 bases from V and 6 from J, leaving 10 bases between them. CDR3 DNA sequence: TGTGCCAGCAGTCCCCTAAGTCCCGGGGAGCTGTTTTTT. Translating it yields CASSPLSPGELFF. The full variable domain, completed using reference TRBV28 and TRBJ2-2, is DVKVTQSSRYLVKRTGEKVFLECVQDMDHENMFWYRQDPGLGLRLIYFSYDVKMKEKGDIPEGYSVSREKKERFSLILESASTNQTSMYLCASSPLSPGELFFGEGSRLTVL.

The V call is TRBV19, the J call TRBJ2-1; D call uncertain. There are 11 residues in the CDR3. The germline V gene encodes CDR1 LNHDA and CDR2 SQIVND (reference sequence). Trimming took off 7 bases at V and 4 bases at J, with 5 bases between the two ends. The chain's CDR3 is CASTEYNEQFF. The DNA for the CDR3 is TGTGCCAGTACTGAGTACAATGAGCAGTTCTTC. Complete variable domain (other parts from reference TRBV19 and TRBJ2-1): DGGITQSPKYLFRKEGQNVTLSCEQNLNHDAMYWYRQDPGQGLRLIYYSQIVNDFQKGDIAEGYSVSREKKESFPLTVTSAQKNPTAFYLCASTEYNEQFFGPGTRLTVL.

CDR3 in amino acids: CASSLGGQGLGTQYF. DNA for the CDR3: TGTGCCAGCAGTTTAGGTGGGCAGGGGTTAGGGACCCAGTACTTC. V and J are TRBV28 and TRBJ2-5; D perhaps matches TRBD1 (6 bases). Germline CDR1 MDHEN, CDR2 SYDVKM. There are 15 residues in the CDR3. Trimming stripped 2 bases from V and 7 bases from J, with 17 bases between.

The chain uses TRBV11-2 and TRBJ2-7; TRBD1 matches at 7 bases. CDR1 SGHAT and CDR2 FQNNGV come from the germline V gene. The J segment lost 2 bases and the V segment lost 5 bases, leaving 6 bases of the junction unmatched. This CDR3 has 14 amino acids. The CDR3 spells CASSTQTGPYEQYF. As DNA, the CDR3 is TGTGCCAGCAGCACTCAGACAGGGCCCTACGAGCAGTACTTC.

This chain uses TRBV7-9 with TRBJ2-1; TRBD1 might be the D (6 bases). The CDR3 is 15 residues long. Trimming took off 6 bases at V and 2 bases at J, with 14 bases between the two ends. Germline-derived CDR1 and CDR2 are SEHNR and FQNEAQ (reference sequence). CDR3 DNA: TGTGCCAGCAGGGGACAACCCAACACCTACAATGAGCAGTTCTTC. It encodes CASRGQPNTYNEQFF.

The rearrangement uses TRBV19 and TRBJ1-1; 7 bases fit TRBD1. The CDR3 is made up of 14 amino acids. V shed 8 bases, J shed 1 base, and the junction held 7 bases outside the gene matches. Germline-derived CDR1 and CDR2 are LNHDA and SQIVND (reference sequence). The CDR3: CASLQGRANTEAFF. The CDR3, as DNA: TGTGCCAGTTTACAGGGGCGGGCGAACACTGAAGCTTTCTTT. The whole variable domain, filled in from reference TRBV19 and TRBJ1-1, reads DGGITQSPKYLFRKEGQNVTLSCEQNLNHDAMYWYRQDPGQGLRLIYYSQIVNDFQKGDIAEGYSVSREKKESFPLTVTSAQKNPTAFYLCASLQGRANTEAFFGQGTRLTVV.

The J gene is TRBJ1-2, the V gene TRBV7-9; tentatively, D is TRBD1 (5 bases). V dropped 4 bases and J dropped 8 bases, with 14 bases sitting between them. The V gene's germline CDR1 is SEHNR and CDR2 FQNEAQ (reference sequence). The CDR3 extends over 13 amino acids. CDR3 amino acids: CASSSHWGGGYTF. The CDR3 DNA follows: TGTGCCAGCAGCTCCCATTGGGGCGGAGGCTACACCTTC.

The J gene is TRBJ1-5, the V gene TRBV6-5, with D perhaps TRBD1 (6 bases). This CDR3 region has 15 residues. Germline loops: CDR1 MNHEY, CDR2 SVGAGI. Trimming removed 6 bases from V and 0 bases from J, with 12 bases in between. The chain's CDR3 is CASSRTAFSNQPQHF. DNA for the CDR3: TGTGCCAGCAGCCGGACAGCTTTTAGCAATCAGCCCCAGCATTTT.

The rearrangement uses TRBV7-9 and TRBJ2-3, with no clear D. V gave up 1 base and J gave up 15 bases, with 11 bases separating them. Germline V gives CDR1 SEHNR, CDR2 FQNEAQ (reference sequence). The CDR3 is made up of 11 amino acids. The CDR3 coding sequence is TGTGCCAGCAGCTTAGTACCGCCCTACTATTTT. Its protein is CASSLVPPYYF.

The chain recombines TRBV6-6 with TRBJ2-5; 10 bases match TRBD2. This CDR3 comprises 14 residues. The V gene's germline CDR1 is MNHNY and CDR2 SVGAGI (reference sequence). V dropped 7 bases and J dropped 2; count of bases not matched to a gene: 4. The CDR3 protein is CASTQGLAQETQYF. As DNA, the CDR3 is TGTGCCAGCACCCAGGGACTAGCGCAAGAGACCCAGTACTTC.

J is TRBJ2-1 and V is TRBV5-1; 7 nucleotides match TRBD2. The CDR3 consists of 13 residues. The trim removed 2 bases at V and 7 bases at J, leaving 3 bases unmatched. The germline V gene encodes CDR1 SGHRS and CDR2 YFSETQ. CDR3 residues: CASSFLAVNEQFF. The CDR3, as DNA: TGCGCCAGCAGCTTCCTAGCGGTTAATGAGCAGTTCTTC.